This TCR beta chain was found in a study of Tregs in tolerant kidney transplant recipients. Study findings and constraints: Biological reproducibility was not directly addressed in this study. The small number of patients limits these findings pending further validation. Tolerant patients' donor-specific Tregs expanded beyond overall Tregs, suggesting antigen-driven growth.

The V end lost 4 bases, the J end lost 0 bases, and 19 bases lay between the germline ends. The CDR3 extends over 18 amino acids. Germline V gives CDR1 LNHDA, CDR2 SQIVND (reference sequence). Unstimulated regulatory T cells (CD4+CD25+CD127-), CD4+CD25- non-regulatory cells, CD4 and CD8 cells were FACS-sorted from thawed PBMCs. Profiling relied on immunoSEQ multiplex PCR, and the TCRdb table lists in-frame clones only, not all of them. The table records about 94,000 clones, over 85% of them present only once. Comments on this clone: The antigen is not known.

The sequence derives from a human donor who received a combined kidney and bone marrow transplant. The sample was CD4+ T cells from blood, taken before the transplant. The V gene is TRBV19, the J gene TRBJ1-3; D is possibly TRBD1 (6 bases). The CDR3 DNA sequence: TGTGCCAGTAGTACAGGGGCATCCCACCTCCTCTCTGGAAACACCATATATTTT. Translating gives CASSTGASHLLSGNTIYF.